This T cell receptor beta chain derives from a study of T cell responses to AZD1222 COVID-19 vaccine. Study background: Investigators merged groups given second doses at roughly 4 or roughly 12 weeks. Study-wide results and caveats: Baseline seropositivity characterized only a handful of AZD1222 recipients. CD4 TCRs covered the whole spike, strongest at regions 160-218 and 743-854. It should be noted that donors were predominantly white British and more often female, and clonal diversity was possibly underestimated.

A note on this clone: Antigen unknown.

Germline V lookup: CDR1 MNHNS, CDR2 SASEGT. Deletions cut 1 base from V and 2 bases from J, with 7 bases between. The CDR3 covers 14 residues. Only in-frame clones appear in the TCRdb table, and some are missing; sequencing was by immunoSEQ multiplex PCR. The sample contains around 110,000 clones, about 88% of which appear only once. The chain uses TRBV6-1 and TRBJ2-3, with D unresolved. Sequencing used peripheral blood, obtained on day 0 of AZD1222 vaccination. This receptor was identified in an adult in good health. CDR3 sequence reads: CASSEGKYTDTQYF. The CDR3 DNA reads as TGTGCCAGCAGTGAAGGGAAATACACAGATACGCAGTATTTT.